One sample yielded the 18 T cell receptor beta chains listed below, sequenced in a study of early T cells in non-severe SARS-CoV-2 infection. Each CDR3 protein is one row after TCRdb ran MiXCR on the 5' RACE reads. The table shows roughly 97,000 distinct CDR3 sequences, with approximately 10% occurring only once. The source was whole blood, collected at baseline. The receptors stem from an adult who was a healthcare worker with PCR-confirmed SARS-CoV-2 infection or an uninfected control (not recorded which).

This clonotype was recorded many times. The gene calls are TRBV11-2 and TRBJ2-2; D remains unclear. Trimming removed 2 bases at V and 7 bases at J, with 14 bases between. The germline V gene encodes CDR1 SGHAT and CDR2 FQNNGV. This CDR3 contains 15 residues. The CDR3 DNA follows: TGTGCCAGCAGCTTAACCGGTTCGGCGGTCGGGGAGCTGTTTTTT. Encoded protein: CASSLTGSAVGELFF.

The gene calls are TRBV11-2 and TRBJ1-1; the match to TRBD1 covers 7 bases. This CDR3 is built from 14 residues. Per germline, CDR1 SGHAT and CDR2 FQNNGV. With 5 bases clipped from V and 2 bases from J, the junction kept 5 bases outside the gene matches. Here the CDR3 DNA reads TGTGCCAGCAGCCCAGGGACAGACAACACTGAAGCTTTCTTT. It codes for CASSPGTDNTEAFF.

This clonotype turned up a few times. The chain recombines TRBV20-1 with TRBJ2-1; D tentatively fits TRBD1 or TRBD2 (5 bases each). The germline gives CDR1 DFQATT, CDR2 SNEGSKA (reference sequence). V was trimmed by 7 bases and J by 3 bases, leaving 13 bases between them. The CDR3 consists of 13 residues. The CDR3 region has the DNA TGCAGTGTTTTGGGGGTAGGCTACAATGAGCAGTTCTTC. As protein: CSVLGVGYNEQFF.

This clonotype was found many times. The chain recombines TRBV6-2 or TRBV6-3 with TRBJ1-2, with D possibly matching TRBD1 (6 bases). V shed 6 bases and J shed 5 bases, with 10 bases lying between them. The CDR3 is made up of 12 amino acids. The V gene's germline CDR1 is MNHEY and CDR2 SVGEGT. The CDR3 sequence: CASRQGSYGYTF. The CDR3 DNA reads as TGTGCCAGCAGACAGGGCTCGTATGGCTACACCTTC.

This clonotype has a handful of counts. The chain is built from TRBV7-2 and TRBJ2-3, with a weak D call TRBD2 (5 bases). V lost 1 base to trimming and J lost 0 bases, with 8 bases between them. This CDR3 comprises 15 residues. Germline V gives CDR1 SGHTA, CDR2 FQGNSA. The CDR3 region is CASSLVRTSTDTQYF. CDR3 nucleotides: TGTGCCAGCAGCTTAGTGCGGACTAGCACAGATACGCAGTATTTT.

The J gene is TRBJ2-3, the V gene TRBV20-1, with 7 bases fitting TRBD2. This CDR3 has 17 residues. Trimming at V came to 6 bases and at J to 0 bases, leaving 15 bases not matched to a gene. Germline CDR1 reads DFQATT; CDR2 reads SNEGSKA (reference sequence). The CDR3 nucleotides are TGCAGTGCCGTAATGATGGCGGGCGGGGGAAGCACAGATACGCAGTATTTT. Its translation is CSAVMMAGGGSTDTQYF.

The chain is built from TRBV20-1 and TRBJ1-4; D is possibly TRBD1 (6 bases). The CDR3 sequence is 15 residues long. V lost 5 bases and J 5 bases, leaving 18 bases between the germline ends. Per the germline V gene, CDR1 is DFQATT and CDR2 is SNEGSKA (reference sequence). The CDR3 DNA follows: TGCAGTGCTTCACGAACAGACAGGCAGAATGAAAAACTGTTTTTT. It codes for CSASRTDRQNEKLFF.

The chain links TRBV20-1 to TRBJ2-2; TRBD2 matches at 12 bases. The V segment lost 5 bases and the J segment 5 bases; nucleotides outside the gene matches: 6. Germline CDR1 is DFQATT and CDR2 is SNEGSKA (reference sequence). CDR3 length: 15 amino acids. The CDR3 here is CSAGVLAGGTGELFF. CDR3 bases: TGCAGTGCTGGAGTACTAGCGGGAGGAACCGGGGAGCTGTTTTTT.

This clonotype was observed at least ten times. The CDR3 DNA reads as TGCAGCGTTGAAGAAACGCGCAGCTCCTACGAGCAGTACTTC. Translated, it gives CSVEETRSSYEQYF. This sequence joins TRBV29-1 and TRBJ2-7; D is ambiguous. This CDR3 contains 14 residues. V dropped 0 bases and J dropped 0 bases, with 9 bases sitting between them. CDR1 and CDR2 from the germline V gene are SQVTM and ANQGSEA.

In this sample, this clonotype turned up many times. The rearrangement joins TRBV7-2 to TRBJ1-6; the match to TRBD1 covers 7 bases. Germline V lookup: CDR1 SGHTA, CDR2 FQGNSA. Trimming removed 5 bases from V and 10 bases from J; junction bases left unmatched: 17. The CDR3 totals 17 residues. The CDR3 sequence: CASSPSTGYPRGSPLHF. CDR3 nucleotide sequence: TGTGCCAGCAGCCCGTCGACAGGGTACCCTCGGGGATCACCCCTCCACTTT. The complete variable domain, with remaining parts taken from reference TRBV7-2 and TRBJ1-6, reads GAGVSQSPSNKVTEKGKDVELRCDPISGHTALYWYRQSLGQGLEFLIYFQGNSAPDKSGLPSDRFSAERTGGSVSTLTIQRTQQEDSAVYLCASSPSTGYPRGSPLHFGNGTRLTVT.

This clonotype was recorded a few times. V is TRBV7-3 and J is TRBJ2-6; TRBD2 is a possible D gene (6 bases). The CDR3 has 15 amino acids. The V end was cut by 5 bases, the J end by 2 bases, with 10 bases between. In germline, CDR1 is SGHTA, CDR2 FQGTGA. In nucleotides, the CDR3 is TGTGCCAGCAGCCCGGCGGGAACTGGGGCCAACGTCCTGACTTTC. Translating it yields CASSPAGTGANVLTF.

This clonotype was counted a few times. The chain employs TRBV3-1 and TRBJ1-6; 9 bases are shared with TRBD1. Germline V gene data show CDR1 as LGHDT and CDR2 as YNNKEL (reference sequence). This CDR3 contains 14 residues. V lost 3 bases and J lost 11; bases outside the gene matches: 5. The CDR3 region is CASSQGQGIAPLHF. As DNA, the CDR3 is TGTGCCAGCAGCCAGGGACAGGGTATTGCACCCCTCCACTTT.

This clonotype has a handful of counts. The rearrangement joins TRBV2 to TRBJ1-2; the D gene is possibly TRBD1 (5 bases). CDR3 size: 13 residues. Germline V gene data show CDR1 as SNHLY and CDR2 as FYNNEI. Trimming took off 3 bases at V and 4 bases at J, with 9 bases between the two ends. CDR3 region: CASSDVQGYGYTF. Here the CDR3 DNA reads TGTGCCAGCAGTGATGTGCAGGGCTATGGCTACACCTTC. The full variable domain, rest sourced from reference TRBV2 and TRBJ1-2, is EPEVTQTPSHQVTQMGQEVILRCVPISNHLYFYWYRQILGQKVEFLVSFYNNEISEKSEIFDDQFSVERPDGSNFTLKIRSTKLEDSAMYFCASSDVQGYGYTFGSGTRLTVV.

This clonotype was observed a few times. V usage is TRBV20-1 and J usage is TRBJ1-5, with a tentative D call TRBD1 (5 bases). Trimming pared 7 bases from V and 9 bases from J, leaving 16 bases between. This CDR3 has 12 amino acids. Germline assignment: CDR1 DFQATT and CDR2 SNEGSKA (reference sequence). The CDR3 region is CSVRDGVWPQHF. The CDR3 region has the DNA TGCAGTGTCCGGGACGGCGTTTGGCCCCAGCATTTT.

V and J are TRBV10-3 and TRBJ2-1; 10 bases map to TRBD1. In germline, CDR1 is ENHRY, CDR2 SYGVKD. Trimming cost V 10 bases and J 5 bases; bases outside gene matches: 5. This CDR3 region has 13 residues. CDR3 sequence reads: CATGQGGDNEQFF. In DNA, the CDR3 is TGTGCCACCGGACAGGGGGGTGACAATGAGCAGTTCTTC.

This clonotype was seen a few times. This sequence joins TRBV5-6 and TRBJ1-2; D is uncertain. Trimming took 4 bases from V and 2 from J, leaving 12 bases between them. The CDR3 contains 14 residues. CDR1 SGHDT and CDR2 YYEEEE come from the germline V gene. The CDR3: CASSPHQSNYGYTF. The CDR3 coding sequence is TGTGCCAGCAGCCCTCATCAGAGCAACTATGGCTACACCTTC.

The sample holds a few counts of this clonotype. The chain employs TRBV27 and TRBJ1-2; 8 bases map to TRBD1. The CDR3 has 14 residues. Per the germline V gene, CDR1 is MNHEY and CDR2 is SMNVEV (reference sequence). The junction had 6 bases not matched to a gene; V was cut back by 5 bases and J by 4 bases. This CDR3 is CASSPGGLGYGYTF. For the CDR3, the DNA is TGTGCCAGCAGTCCAGGGGGCTTGGGCTATGGCTACACCTTC.

This clonotype was seen a few times. V is TRBV7-2 and J is TRBJ1-2; the D gene is possibly TRBD1 (5 bases). The V gene lost 0 bases and the J gene lost 8 bases, with 16 bases spanning the gap. Germline V gives CDR1 SGHTA, CDR2 FQGNSA. The CDR3 spans 15 residues. In DNA form, the CDR3 reads TGTGCCAGCAGCTTAGCGTTACCCCCGCGACAGGGCTACACCTTC. This codes for CASSLALPPRQGYTF. Supplemented by reference TRBV7-2 and TRBJ1-2, the full variable domain reads GAGVSQSPSNKVTEKGKDVELRCDPISGHTALYWYRQSLGQGLEFLIYFQGNSAPDKSGLPSDRFSAERTGGSVSTLTIQRTQQEDSAVYLCASSLALPPRQGYTFGSGTRLTVV.